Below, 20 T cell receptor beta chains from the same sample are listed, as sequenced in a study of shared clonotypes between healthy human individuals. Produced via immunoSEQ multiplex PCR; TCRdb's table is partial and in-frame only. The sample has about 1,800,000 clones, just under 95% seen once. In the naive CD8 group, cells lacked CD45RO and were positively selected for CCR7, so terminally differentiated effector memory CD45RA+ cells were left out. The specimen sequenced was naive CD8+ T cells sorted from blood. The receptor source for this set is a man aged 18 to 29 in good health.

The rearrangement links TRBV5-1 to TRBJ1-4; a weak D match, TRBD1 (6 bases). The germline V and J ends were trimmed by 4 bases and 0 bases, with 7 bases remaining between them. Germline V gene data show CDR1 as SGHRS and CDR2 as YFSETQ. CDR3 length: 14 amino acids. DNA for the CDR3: TGCGCCAGCAGCACAGGGACAACTAATGAAAAACTGTTTTTT. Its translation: CASSTGTTNEKLFF.

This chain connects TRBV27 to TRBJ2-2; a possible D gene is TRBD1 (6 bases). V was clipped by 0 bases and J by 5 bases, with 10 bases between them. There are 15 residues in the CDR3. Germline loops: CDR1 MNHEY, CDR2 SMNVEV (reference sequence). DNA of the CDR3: TGTGCCAGCAGTTTATCACAGGGCACTACCGGGGAGCTGTTTTTT. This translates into CASSLSQGTTGELFF.

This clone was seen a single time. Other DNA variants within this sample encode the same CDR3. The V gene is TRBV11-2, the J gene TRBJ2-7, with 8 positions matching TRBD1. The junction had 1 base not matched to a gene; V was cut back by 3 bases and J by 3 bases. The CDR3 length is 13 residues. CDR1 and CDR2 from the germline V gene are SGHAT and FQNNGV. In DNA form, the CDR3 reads TGTGCCAGCAGCTTCGACAGGGGCTACGAGCAGTACTTC. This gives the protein CASSFDRGYEQYF.

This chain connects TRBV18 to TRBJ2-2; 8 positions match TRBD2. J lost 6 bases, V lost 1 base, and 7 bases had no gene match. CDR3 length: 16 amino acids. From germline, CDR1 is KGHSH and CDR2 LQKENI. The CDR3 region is CASSPQLAGGPGELFF. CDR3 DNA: TGTGCCAGCTCACCACAGCTAGCGGGTGGACCCGGGGAGCTGTTTTTT.

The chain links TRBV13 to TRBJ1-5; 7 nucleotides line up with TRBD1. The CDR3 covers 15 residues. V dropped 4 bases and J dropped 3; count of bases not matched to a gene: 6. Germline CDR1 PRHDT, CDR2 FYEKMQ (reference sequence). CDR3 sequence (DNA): TGTGCCAGCAGCTCGAGGGGACAGCTCAATCAGCCCCAGCATTTT. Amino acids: CASSSRGQLNQPQHF.

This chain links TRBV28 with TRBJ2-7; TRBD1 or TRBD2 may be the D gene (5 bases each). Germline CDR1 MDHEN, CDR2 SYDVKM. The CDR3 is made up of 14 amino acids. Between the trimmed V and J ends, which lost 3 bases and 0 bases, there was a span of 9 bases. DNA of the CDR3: TGTGCCAGCAGTTTTGGGGACCTCTCCTACGAGCAGTACTTC. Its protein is CASSFGDLSYEQYF.

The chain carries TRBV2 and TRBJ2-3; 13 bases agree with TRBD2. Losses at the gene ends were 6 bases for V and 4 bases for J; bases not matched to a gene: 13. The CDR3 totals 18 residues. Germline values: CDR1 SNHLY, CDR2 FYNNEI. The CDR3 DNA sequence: TGTGCCAGCAGCCCTGGGGAATCGGGACTAGCGGGGTCAGATACGCAGTATTTT. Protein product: CASSPGESGLAGSDTQYF.

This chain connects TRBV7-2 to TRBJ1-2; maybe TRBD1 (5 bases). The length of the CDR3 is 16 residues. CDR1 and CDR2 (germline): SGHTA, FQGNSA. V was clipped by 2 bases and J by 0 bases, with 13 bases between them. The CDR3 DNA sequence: TGTGCCAGCAGCTTACCGCGGGACCGAGCTAACTATGGCTACACCTTC. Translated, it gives CASSLPRDRANYGYTF.

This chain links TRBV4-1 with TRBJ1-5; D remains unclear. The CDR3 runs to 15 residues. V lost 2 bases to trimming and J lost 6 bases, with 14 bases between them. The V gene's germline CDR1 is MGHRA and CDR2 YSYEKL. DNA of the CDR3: TGCGCCAGCAGCCAAATCCCCGCGCGGGGTCAGCCCCAGCATTTT. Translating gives CASSQIPARGQPQHF.

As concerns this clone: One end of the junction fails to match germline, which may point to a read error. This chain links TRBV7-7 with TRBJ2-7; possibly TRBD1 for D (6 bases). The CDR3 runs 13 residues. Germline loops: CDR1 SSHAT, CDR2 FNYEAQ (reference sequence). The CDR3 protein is CASSPGASYEQYF. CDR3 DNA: TGTGCTAGCAGCCCAGGGGCCTCCTACGAGCAGTACTTC.

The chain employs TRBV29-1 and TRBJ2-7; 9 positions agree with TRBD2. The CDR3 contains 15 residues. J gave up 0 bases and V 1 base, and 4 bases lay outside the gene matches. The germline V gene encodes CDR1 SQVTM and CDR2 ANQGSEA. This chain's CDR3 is CSVEGRAGGSYEQYF. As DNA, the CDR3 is TGCAGCGTTGAAGGTAGAGCGGGAGGCTCCTACGAGCAGTACTTC.

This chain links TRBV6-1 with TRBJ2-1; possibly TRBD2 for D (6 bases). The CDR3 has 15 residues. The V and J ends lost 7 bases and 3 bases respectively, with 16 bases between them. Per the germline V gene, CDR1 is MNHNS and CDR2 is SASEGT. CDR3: CASKMTGTFYNEQFF. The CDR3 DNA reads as TGTGCCAGCAAAATGACGGGGACTTTCTACAATGAGCAGTTCTTC.

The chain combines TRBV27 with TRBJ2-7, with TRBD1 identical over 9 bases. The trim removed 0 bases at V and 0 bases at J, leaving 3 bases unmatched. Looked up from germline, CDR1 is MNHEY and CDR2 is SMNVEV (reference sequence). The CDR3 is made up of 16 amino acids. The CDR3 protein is CASSLSTGGVSYEQYF. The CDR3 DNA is TGTGCCAGCAGTTTATCAACAGGGGGCGTCTCCTACGAGCAGTACTTC.

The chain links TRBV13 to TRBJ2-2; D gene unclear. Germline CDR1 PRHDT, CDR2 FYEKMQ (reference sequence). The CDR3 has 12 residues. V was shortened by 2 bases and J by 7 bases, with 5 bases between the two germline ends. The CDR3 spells CASSLRGGELFF. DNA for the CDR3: TGTGCCAGCAGCTTACGAGGCGGGGAGCTGTTTTTT.

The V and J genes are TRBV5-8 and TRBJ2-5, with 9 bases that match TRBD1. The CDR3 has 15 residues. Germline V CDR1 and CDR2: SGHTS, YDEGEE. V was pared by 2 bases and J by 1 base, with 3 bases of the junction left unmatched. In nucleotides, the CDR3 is TGTGCCAGCAGCTTTCGGGGACAGGGCCAAGAGACCCAGTACTTC. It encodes CASSFRGQGQETQYF.

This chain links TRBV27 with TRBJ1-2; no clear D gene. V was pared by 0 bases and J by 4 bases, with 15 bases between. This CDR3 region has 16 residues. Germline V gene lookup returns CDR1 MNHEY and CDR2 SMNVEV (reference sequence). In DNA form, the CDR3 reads TGTGCCAGCAGTTTATCGTCGACACAGCTATCCTATGGCTACACCTTC. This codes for CASSLSSTQLSYGYTF.

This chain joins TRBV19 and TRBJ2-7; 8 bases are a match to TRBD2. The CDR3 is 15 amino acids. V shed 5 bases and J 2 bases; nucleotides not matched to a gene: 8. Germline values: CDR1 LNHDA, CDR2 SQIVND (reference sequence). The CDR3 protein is CASSVFSGNTYEQYF. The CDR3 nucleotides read TGTGCCAGTAGTGTTTTTAGCGGGAATACCTACGAGCAGTACTTC.

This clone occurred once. The CDR3: CASSQDQSAGSYNEQFF. CDR3 DNA: TGCGCCAGCAGCCAAGATCAATCGGCGGGTTCCTACAATGAGCAGTTCTTC. The chain is built from TRBV4-3 and TRBJ2-1, with TRBD2 as a possible D gene (5 bases). V was clipped by 0 bases and J by 1 base, with 13 bases between them. CDR3 length equals 17 residues. The germline CDR1 and CDR2 sequences are LGHNA and YSLEER.

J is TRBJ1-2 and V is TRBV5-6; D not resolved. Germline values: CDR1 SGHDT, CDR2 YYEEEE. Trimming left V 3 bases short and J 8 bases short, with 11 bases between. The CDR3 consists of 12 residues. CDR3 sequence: CASSYDPGGYTF. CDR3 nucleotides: TGTGCCAGCAGCTATGACCCCGGGGGCTACACCTTC.

The CDR3 DNA reads as TGTGCCAGCAGCTCCCTGAGCTTCGGAGGGGTCTACGAGCAGTACTTC. Its protein product is CASSSLSFGGVYEQYF. The chain has TRBV5-6 and TRBJ2-7, with D possibly being TRBD2 (6 bases). Germline V lookup: CDR1 SGHDT, CDR2 YYEEEE. The CDR3 totals 16 residues. Trimming pared 3 bases from V and 3 bases from J, leaving 19 bases between. Full variable domain (outside the CDR3, taken from reference TRBV5-6 and TRBJ2-7): DAGVTQSPTHLIKTRGQQVTLRCSPKSGHDTVSWYQQALGQGPQFIFQYYEEEERQRGNFPDRFSGHQFPNYSSELNVNALLLGDSALYLCASSSLSFGGVYEQYFGPGTRLTVT.